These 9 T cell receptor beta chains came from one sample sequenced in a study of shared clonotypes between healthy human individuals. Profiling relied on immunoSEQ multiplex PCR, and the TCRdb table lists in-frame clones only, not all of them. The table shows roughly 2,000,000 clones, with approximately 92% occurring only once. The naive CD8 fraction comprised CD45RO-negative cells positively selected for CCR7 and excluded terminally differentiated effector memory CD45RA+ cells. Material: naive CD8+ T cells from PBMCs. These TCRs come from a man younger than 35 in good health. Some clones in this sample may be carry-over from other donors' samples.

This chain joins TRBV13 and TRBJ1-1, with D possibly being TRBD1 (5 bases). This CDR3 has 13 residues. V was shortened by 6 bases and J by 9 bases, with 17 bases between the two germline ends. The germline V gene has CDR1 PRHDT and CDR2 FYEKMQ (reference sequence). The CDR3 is CASSSGGPRQAFF. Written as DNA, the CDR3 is TGTGCCAGCAGTTCGGGGGGACCCAGGCAAGCTTTCTTT.

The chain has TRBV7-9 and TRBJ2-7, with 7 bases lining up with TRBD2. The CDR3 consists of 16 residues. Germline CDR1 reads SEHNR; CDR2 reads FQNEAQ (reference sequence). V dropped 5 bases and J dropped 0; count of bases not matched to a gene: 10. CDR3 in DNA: TGTGCCAGCAGCCCTGAGTCGACTAGCCGCTCCTACGAGCAGTACTTC. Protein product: CASSPESTSRSYEQYF.

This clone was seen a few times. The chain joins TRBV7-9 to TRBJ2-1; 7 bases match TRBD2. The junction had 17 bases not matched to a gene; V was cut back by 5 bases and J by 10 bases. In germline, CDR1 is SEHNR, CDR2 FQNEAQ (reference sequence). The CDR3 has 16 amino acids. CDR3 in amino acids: CASSRSEGLYNWEQFF. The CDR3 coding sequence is TGTGCCAGCAGCCGATCCGAGGGACTATACAATTGGGAGCAGTTCTTC.

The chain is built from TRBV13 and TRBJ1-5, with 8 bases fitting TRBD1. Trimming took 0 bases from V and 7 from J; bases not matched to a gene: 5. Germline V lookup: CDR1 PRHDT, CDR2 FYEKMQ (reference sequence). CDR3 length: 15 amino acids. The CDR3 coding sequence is TGTGCCAGCAGCTTAGGACAGGGGGTTTTCCAGCCCCAGCATTTT. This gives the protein CASSLGQGVFQPQHF.

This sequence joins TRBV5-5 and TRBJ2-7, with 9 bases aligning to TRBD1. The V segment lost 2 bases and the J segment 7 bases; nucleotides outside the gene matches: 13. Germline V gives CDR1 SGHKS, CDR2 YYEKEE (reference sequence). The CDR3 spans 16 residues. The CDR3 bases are TGTGCCAGCAGCTTTTACCCCGGGACAGGGCTTGGAGAGCAGTACTTC. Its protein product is CASSFYPGTGLGEQYF.

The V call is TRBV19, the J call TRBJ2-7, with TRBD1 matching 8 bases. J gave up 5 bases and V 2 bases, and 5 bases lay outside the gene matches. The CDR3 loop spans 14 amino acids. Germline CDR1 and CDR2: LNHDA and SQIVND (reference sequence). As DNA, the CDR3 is TGTGCCAGTAGTATAATGACAGGGGAAAACGAGCAGTACTTC. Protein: CASSIMTGENEQYF.

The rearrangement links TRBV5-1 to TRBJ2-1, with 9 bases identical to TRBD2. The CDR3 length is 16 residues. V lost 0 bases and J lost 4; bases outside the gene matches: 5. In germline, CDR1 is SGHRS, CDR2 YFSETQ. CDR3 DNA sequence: TGCGCCAGCAGCTTGGAAGGTAGCGGGGGATACAATGAGCAGTTCTTC. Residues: CASSLEGSGGYNEQFF.

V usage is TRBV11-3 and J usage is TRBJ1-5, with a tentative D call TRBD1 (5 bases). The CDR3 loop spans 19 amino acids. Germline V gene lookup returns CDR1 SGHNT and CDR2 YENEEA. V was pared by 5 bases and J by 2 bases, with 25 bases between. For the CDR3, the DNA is TGTGCCAGCAGCCCAGGGTCGCGAATTGGGGGTAGGGGCAATCAGCCCCAGCATTTT. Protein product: CASSPGSRIGGRGNQPQHF.

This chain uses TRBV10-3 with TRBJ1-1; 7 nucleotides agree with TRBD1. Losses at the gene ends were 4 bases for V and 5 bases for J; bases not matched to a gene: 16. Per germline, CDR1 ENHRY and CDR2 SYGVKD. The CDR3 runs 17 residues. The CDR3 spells CAISVGKVTGAGTEAFF. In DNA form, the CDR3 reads TGTGCCATCAGTGTGGGTAAGGTAACAGGGGCAGGAACTGAAGCTTTCTTT.